This entry lists 29 T cell receptor beta chains sequenced from one sample in a study of blood T cells in healthy people across ages. With a J-beta primer mix and a sample-barcoded 5' primer, a second PCR ran 7 to 11 cycles. TCRdb independently ran MiXCR on the 5' RACE reads; one entry per CDR3 protein. Of approximately 780,000 distinct CDR3 sequences listed, about 26% are singletons. These same data were also listed under a study on T cells of mothers and their children.

Specimen: blood. Source of these receptors: a boy between 10 and 17 years old in good health.

This clonotype was found a few times. The J gene is TRBJ2-6, the V gene TRBV5-1; D not certain. The CDR3 is 14 residues long. V was cut by 5 bases and J by 0 bases, with 6 bases left in between. CDR1 SGHRS and CDR2 YFSETQ come from the germline V gene. Here the CDR3 DNA reads TGCGCCAGCAGATCGGGCTCTGGGGCCAACGTCCTGACTTTC. Translation: CASRSGSGANVLTF.

This clonotype was detected a few times. V gene TRBV18 combines with J gene TRBJ2-5, with D possibly matching TRBD2 (6 bases). The last part of the DNA fits TRBJ2-7 better; the J call may be wrong. Germline CDR1 and CDR2: KGHSH and LQKENI. The CDR3 totals 13 residues. CDR3: CASSLGGKYEQYF. The CDR3, as DNA: TGTGCCAGCTCACTCGGAGGGAAATACGAGCAGTACTTC.

The chain links TRBV6-6 to TRBJ1-2, with D hard to call. Per the germline V gene, CDR1 is MNHNY and CDR2 is SVGAGI (reference sequence). The CDR3 runs to 12 residues. V dropped 2 bases and J dropped 5 bases, with 6 bases sitting between them. The CDR3 loop reads CASSYGSYGYTF. DNA of the CDR3: TGTGCCAGCAGTTACGGGTCGTATGGCTACACCTTC.

The chain is built from TRBV2 and TRBJ2-3, with D hard to call. The CDR3 extends over 16 amino acids. Germline-derived CDR1 and CDR2 are SNHLY and FYNNEI. Trimming shortened V by 6 bases and J by 0 bases, and 16 bases separated the two germline ends. CDR3: CASSEIEFSSTDTQYF. The DNA for the CDR3 is TGTGCCAGCAGCGAAATAGAATTCTCTAGCACAGATACGCAGTATTTT.

CDR3 in amino acids: CSAETRTGELFF. The CDR3 DNA reads TGCAGTGCGGAGACTAGAACCGGGGAGCTGTTTTTT. The V gene is TRBV20-1, the J gene TRBJ2-2; a possible D gene is TRBD2 (6 bases). The CDR3 has 12 residues. Germline CDR1 reads DFQATT; CDR2 reads SNEGSKA (reference sequence). V lost 6 bases and J 5 bases, leaving 10 bases between the germline ends.

This sequence joins TRBV20-1 and TRBJ2-7; 9 nucleotides agree with TRBD1. The V gene's germline CDR1 is DFQATT and CDR2 SNEGSKA (reference sequence). This CDR3 is built from 15 residues. J was trimmed by 5 bases and V by 0 bases; bases with no gene match: 8. The CDR3 DNA reads as TGCAGTGCTAGAGATAGGGGGACAGGGCGCCACGAGCAGTACTTC. It specifies CSARDRGTGRHEQYF.

The J gene is TRBJ2-3, the V gene TRBV6-5, with a tentative D call TRBD1 (5 bases). The CDR3 contains 17 residues. Per the germline V gene, CDR1 is MNHEY and CDR2 is SVGAGI. V gave up 0 bases and J gave up 4 bases, with 17 bases separating them. Here the CDR3 reads CASSYSRGRITADTQYF. In nucleotides, the CDR3 is TGTGCCAGCAGTTACTCTAGGGGCCGGATTACCGCAGATACGCAGTATTTT.

The chain couples TRBV12-3 or TRBV12-4 to TRBJ1-2; D may be TRBD1 (6 bases). Trimming shortened V by 0 bases and J by 4 bases, and 9 bases separated the two germline ends. CDR3 length: 14 residues. CDR3 protein: CASSLAGQSYGYTF. The DNA for the CDR3 is TGTGCCAGCAGTTTAGCCGGACAGTCCTATGGCTACACCTTC.

The chain joins TRBV9 to TRBJ1-1; D gene unclear. Germline assignment: CDR1 SGDLS and CDR2 YYNGEE. V lost 3 bases and J lost 2, with 14 bases in between. The CDR3 consists of 15 residues. CDR3 nucleotides: TGTGCCAGCAGCGCGGGGAACGCGTTCAACACTGAAGCTTTCTTT. Translating it yields CASSAGNAFNTEAFF.

This clonotype was found a few times. The chain links TRBV5-1 to TRBJ2-5, with TRBD1 matching over 8 bases. The V gene end was trimmed by 0 bases and the J gene end by 4 bases; junction bases not matched to a gene: 5. This CDR3 contains 15 residues. The germline V gene has CDR1 SGHRS and CDR2 YFSETQ. This chain's CDR3 is CASSLAQGAGETQYF. The DNA of the CDR3 is TGCGCCAGCAGCTTGGCGCAGGGGGCGGGAGAGACCCAGTACTTC.

This clonotype was seen more than once but under ten times. The V call is TRBV18, the J call TRBJ1-1; no firm D call. The V gene lost 4 bases and the J gene lost 5 bases, with 5 bases spanning the gap. CDR3 length: 11 amino acids. Looked up from germline, CDR1 is KGHSH and CDR2 is LQKENI. This CDR3 is CASSHGTEAFF. In DNA, the CDR3 is TGTGCCAGCTCACATGGGACTGAAGCTTTCTTT.

The chain has TRBV3-1 and TRBJ2-3, with 14 bases aligning to TRBD2. CDR1 and CDR2 (germline): LGHDT, YNNKEL (reference sequence). V lost 4 bases and J lost 6; bases outside the gene matches: 6. The CDR3 has 16 amino acids. The CDR3 here is CASSPGTSGGLDTQYF. DNA of the CDR3: TGTGCCAGCAGCCCCGGGACTAGCGGGGGATTGGATACGCAGTATTTT.

V is TRBV3-1 and J is TRBJ2-7, with a tentative D call TRBD2 (7 bases). The CDR3 runs 15 residues. V was cut by 1 base and J by 4 bases, with 14 bases left in between. The V gene's germline CDR1 is LGHDT and CDR2 YNNKEL (reference sequence). CDR3 in DNA: TGTGCCAGCAGCCAAGGAGGCGGGGGCCGGTACGAGCAGTACTTC. This translates into CASSQGGGGRYEQYF.

This sequence joins TRBV7-9 and TRBJ2-5; 8 bases match TRBD1. J gave up 7 bases and V 5 bases, and 9 bases lay outside the gene matches. Germline CDR1 is SEHNR and CDR2 is FQNEAQ (reference sequence). The CDR3 extends over 14 amino acids. CDR3 DNA sequence: TGTGCCAGCAGCCCAGGACAGGGTATGGGGACCCAGTACTTC. It yields the protein CASSPGQGMGTQYF. The full variable domain, its missing parts supplied by reference TRBV7-9 and TRBJ2-5, is DTGVSQNPRHKITKRGQNVTFRCDPISEHNRLYWYRQTLGQGPEFLTYFQNEAQLEKSRLLSDRFSAERPKGSFSTLEIQRTEQGDSAMYLCASSPGQGMGTQYFGPGTRLLVL.

CDR3 bases: TGTGCCAGCAGTGTCAAAGGCAGGGAAGGCGGCTACACCTTC. This encodes CASSVKGREGGYTF. The chain employs TRBV25-1 and TRBJ1-2, with D perhaps TRBD1 (5 bases). CDR1 is MGHDK, CDR2 SYGVNS, per germline. The CDR3 length is 14 residues. V gave up 4 bases and J gave up 8 bases, with 17 bases separating them.

This clonotype has just a few counts. V gene TRBV19 combines with J gene TRBJ1-1; 8 bases align to TRBD1. CDR1 LNHDA and CDR2 SQIVND come from the germline V gene (reference sequence). The CDR3 is 15 residues long. Germline trimming cut 0 bases from V and 7 bases from J; bases unmatched to any gene: 7. DNA for the CDR3: TGTGCCAGTAGTATAGATCCAGGGGGCGCAGGTGAAGCTTTCTTT. Translated: CASSIDPGGAGEAFF.

The chain combines TRBV4-1 with TRBJ2-5, with 12 bases lining up with TRBD2. This CDR3 spans 16 amino acids. V was pared by 3 bases and J by 3 bases, with 5 bases of the junction left unmatched. The germline V gene has CDR1 MGHRA and CDR2 YSYEKL. The CDR3 sequence is CASSHPLAGGKETQYF. The CDR3 DNA reads as TGCGCCAGCAGCCACCCCCTAGCGGGGGGGAAAGAGACCCAGTACTTC.

This clonotype is a singleton in its sample. The V call is TRBV20-1, the J call TRBJ2-3, with a tentative D call TRBD1 (6 bases). The V gene lost 3 bases and the J gene lost 0 bases, with 19 bases spanning the gap. There are 17 residues in the CDR3. Germline assignment: CDR1 DFQATT and CDR2 SNEGSKA (reference sequence). CDR3 nucleotide sequence: TGCAGTGCTAGGGTCCAAGGGGGAAGCAGTAGCACAGATACGCAGTATTTT. As protein: CSARVQGGSSSTDTQYF.

The chain employs TRBV19 and TRBJ2-2; TRBD2 might be the D (6 bases). The CDR3 consists of 15 residues. Germline V lookup: CDR1 LNHDA, CDR2 SQIVND (reference sequence). The V and J ends lost 4 bases and 3 bases respectively, with 12 bases between them. CDR3 amino acids: CASSTGGWYTGELFF. In DNA form, the CDR3 reads TGTGCCAGTAGTACCGGGGGATGGTACACCGGGGAGCTGTTTTTT.

This sequence joins TRBV2 and TRBJ2-7, with 10 bases fitting TRBD2. The germline CDR1 and CDR2 sequences are SNHLY and FYNNEI. The CDR3 runs 15 residues. V lost 7 bases and J lost 6; bases outside the gene matches: 12. As DNA, the CDR3 is TGTGCCAGCATGGAAGGACTAGCGGTACCGCTCGAGCAGTACTTC. Its protein product is CASMEGLAVPLEQYF.

The V call is TRBV18, the J call TRBJ2-2; no clear D gene. CDR1 is KGHSH and CDR2 is LQKENI in the germline V gene. This CDR3 contains 12 residues. Trimming took 10 bases from V and 7 from J, leaving 13 bases between them. The CDR3 DNA reads as TGTGCCACCAAGCCAGGTCTCGGGGAGCTGTTTTTT. It codes for CATKPGLGELFF. The complete variable domain, with remaining parts taken from reference TRBV18 and TRBJ2-2, reads NAGVMQNPRHLVRRRGQEARLRCSPMKGHSHVYWYRQLPEEGLKFMVYLQKENIIDESGMPKERFSAEFPKEGPSILRIQQVVRGDSAAYFCATKPGLGELFFGEGSRLTVL.

The chain combines TRBV29-1 with TRBJ2-1; D is ambiguous. V dropped 1 base and J dropped 4 bases, with 5 bases sitting between them. Per germline, CDR1 SQVTM and CDR2 ANQGSEA. The CDR3 extends over 12 amino acids. The CDR3 reads CSVEGGYNEQFF. CDR3 coding DNA: TGCAGCGTTGAAGGCGGATACAATGAGCAGTTCTTC.

The chain recombines TRBV2 with TRBJ2-5; maybe TRBD2 (5 bases). V was shortened by 4 bases and J by 3 bases, with 15 bases between the two germline ends. Germline V gives CDR1 SNHLY, CDR2 FYNNEI. The CDR3 is 15 amino acids. This chain's CDR3 is CASSAIAGGEETQYF. CDR3 nucleotides: TGTGCCAGCAGTGCGATCGCGGGCGGTGAAGAGACCCAGTACTTC.

This clonotype is a singleton in its sample. The chain couples TRBV12-3 or TRBV12-4 to TRBJ1-2, with TRBD1 as a possible D gene (6 bases). The germline V and J ends were trimmed by 0 bases and 4 bases, with 12 bases remaining between them. This CDR3 has 15 residues. The CDR3, as DNA: TGTGCCAGCAGTTTAGCGGGGGGACAAGGCTATGGCTACACCTTC. Amino acids: CASSLAGGQGYGYTF.

This clonotype was picked up many times. The gene calls are TRBV27 and TRBJ2-7; TRBD1 aligns across 7 bases. Germline V gives CDR1 MNHEY, CDR2 SMNVEV (reference sequence). The CDR3 has 13 amino acids. With 6 bases clipped from V and 3 bases from J, the junction kept 5 bases outside the gene matches. DNA of the CDR3: TGTGCCAGCAGCCCCAGACAGGGCTACGAGCAGTACTTC. Encoded protein: CASSPRQGYEQYF.

This clonotype was picked up a small number of times. The chain joins TRBV20-1 to TRBJ2-5; D gene uncertain. Germline V lookup: CDR1 DFQATT, CDR2 SNEGSKA (reference sequence). This CDR3 has 13 residues. Deletions cut 0 bases from V and 5 bases from J, with 10 bases between. The CDR3 region has the DNA TGCAGTGCTAGAGACCTCCAGACGGAGACCCAGTACTTC. Translated, it gives CSARDLQTETQYF.

J is TRBJ1-6 and V is TRBV9; no definite D call. V dropped 0 bases and J dropped 8 bases, with 12 bases sitting between them. In germline, CDR1 is SGDLS, CDR2 YYNGEE. The CDR3 sequence is 15 residues long. The DNA of the CDR3 is TGTGCCAGCAGCGTAGCTCCCCGATCGGATTCACCCCTCCACTTT. This gives the protein CASSVAPRSDSPLHF.

This clonotype turned up a few times. V gene TRBV10-3 combines with J gene TRBJ2-1; TRBD2 matches at 10 bases. This CDR3 spans 18 amino acids. V was clipped by 3 bases and J by 0 bases; unmatched bases: 8. Germline-derived CDR1 and CDR2 are ENHRY and SYGVKD. CDR3 bases: TGTGCCATCAGTGACCCTGGACTAGCGGAGAACTCCTACAATGAGCAGTTCTTC. Translating gives CAISDPGLAENSYNEQFF.

The chain employs TRBV9 and TRBJ2-1; D not certain. CDR1 and CDR2 from the germline V gene are SGDLS and YYNGEE. The germline V and J ends were trimmed by 3 bases and 0 bases, with 10 bases remaining between them. The CDR3 is made up of 15 amino acids. The CDR3 protein is CASSAMADSYNEQFF. The CDR3 region has the DNA TGTGCCAGCAGCGCCATGGCGGACTCCTACAATGAGCAGTTCTTC.